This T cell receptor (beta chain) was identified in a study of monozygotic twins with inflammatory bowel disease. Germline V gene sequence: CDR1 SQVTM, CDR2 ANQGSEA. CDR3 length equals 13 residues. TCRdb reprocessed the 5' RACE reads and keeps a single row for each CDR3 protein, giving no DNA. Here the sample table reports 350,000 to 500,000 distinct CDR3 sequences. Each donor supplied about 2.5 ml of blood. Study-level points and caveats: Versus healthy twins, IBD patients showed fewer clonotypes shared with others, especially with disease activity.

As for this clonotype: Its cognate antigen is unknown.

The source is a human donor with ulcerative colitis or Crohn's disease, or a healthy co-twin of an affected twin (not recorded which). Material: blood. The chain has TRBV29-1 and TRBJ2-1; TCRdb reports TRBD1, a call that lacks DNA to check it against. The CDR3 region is CSVGGVLNNEQFF.